This TCR beta chain was recovered during a study of control samples from healthy donors and cancer patients. This CDR3 spans 17 amino acids. The V gene's germline CDR1 is SGHRS and CDR2 YFSETQ. V lost 4 bases to trimming and J lost 0 bases, with 18 bases between them. Assay: immunoSEQ multiplex PCR; the TCRdb copy retains only in-frame clones and omits some. The sample includes about 61,000 clones, roughly 90% of them seen just once. The specimen was PBMCs. The sequence came from a man between 60 and 75 years old with colorectal cancer. The chain uses TRBV5-1 and TRBJ2-3, with D uncertain. CDR3 in amino acids: CASSLYGEITSTDTQYF. For the CDR3, the DNA is TGCGCCAGCAGCCTCTACGGAGAGATTACTAGCACAGATACGCAGTATTTT. Full variable domain (remainder filled in from reference TRBV5-1 and TRBJ2-3): KAGVTQTPRYLIKTRGQQVTLSCSPISGHRSVSWYQQTPGQGLQFLFEYFSETQRNKGNFPGRFSGRQFSNSRSEMNVSTLELGDSALYLCASSLYGEITSTDTQYFGPGTRLTVL.